A selection of T cell receptor beta chains follows, all from one sample in a study of spatial heterogeneity in lung cancer. Each CDR3 protein is one row after TCRdb ran MiXCR on the 5' RACE reads. The sample includes 1,500 to 2,000 distinct CDR3 sequences, 20% of them seen just once. The sample consisted of lung tumor tissue, taken at surgery. Receptor source: a male donor with early-stage non-small cell lung cancer. Both conserved end residues are part of each CDR3. A D gene is named only where the DNA matches it firmly. Clone size appears in some rows only: once, few, many, or a class for an expanded clone.

large	TRBJ1-5	TRBD1	TRBV7-6	CASSLTGFHQPQHF	TGTGCCAGCAGCTTGACAGGGTTTCATCAGCCCCAGCATTTT
.	TRBJ2-2	.	TRBV12-3/TRBV12-4	CASSFGTGELFF	TGTGCCAGCAGTTTTGGCACCGGGGAGCTGTTTTTT
large	TRBJ2-6	.	TRBV20-1	CSARHSSGANVLTF	TGCAGTGCTAGGCACAGCTCTGGGGCCAACGTCCTGACTTTC
.	TRBJ1-2	.	TRBV27	CASSLSDSLSYTF	TGTGCCAGCAGTTTATCCGATTCCTTAAGCTACACCTTC
large	TRBJ1-1	TRBD1	TRBV2	CARRVGQGNTEAFF	TGTGCCAGGAGGGTAGGACAGGGAAACACTGAAGCTTTCTTT
once	TRBJ2-7	.	TRBV18	CASSRGLSNRDTSYEQYF	TGTGCCAGCTCACGGGGACTTTCTAACCGGGATACTTCCTACGAGCAGTACTTC
medium-sized	TRBJ1-1	TRBD1	TRBV14	CASSPSGTAWAFF	TGTGCCAGCAGCCCTTCCGGGACAGCTTGGGCTTTCTTT
.	TRBJ1-2	.	TRBV19	CASSPSRFNYGYTF	TGTGCCAGTAGTCCCTCGCGATTCAACTATGGCTACACCTTC
medium-sized	TRBJ1-3	.	TRBV5-1	CASSLAAISGNTIYF	TGCGCCAGCAGCTTGGCGGCGATCTCTGGAAACACCATATATTTT
large	TRBJ2-1	TRBD2	TRBV9	CASSSRTSGVKNEQFF	TGTGCCAGCAGCTCTCGGACTAGCGGGGTAAAGAATGAGCAGTTCTTC
medium-sized	TRBJ1-1	TRBD1	TRBV6-5	CASSYGGTGQFF	TGTGCCAGCAGTTACGGCGGGACAGGGCAATTCTTT
.	TRBJ2-5	.	TRBV5-4	CASSSSATQYF	TGTGCCAGCAGCTCTTCGGCAACCCAGTACTTC
.	TRBJ1-1	.	TRBV29-1	CSAGRMNTEAFF	TGCAGCGCGGGACGGATGAACACTGAAGCTTTCTTT
medium-sized	TRBJ1-1	.	TRBV20-1	CSASVAETLNTEAFF	TGCAGTGCTAGCGTTGCAGAAACTTTGAACACTGAAGCTTTCTTT
.	TRBJ1-1	TRBD1	TRBV29-1	CSGLGQGAPNTEAFF	TGCAGCGGCCTAGGACAGGGGGCCCCGAACACTGAAGCTTTCTTT
.	TRBJ2-3	TRBD1	TRBV7-9	CASSSRTGTSTDTQYF	TGTGCCAGCAGCTCCCGGACAGGAACTAGCACAGATACGCAGTATTTT
medium-sized	TRBJ2-7	.	TRBV12-3/TRBV12-4	CASSPQWFSLTYEQYF	TGTGCCAGCAGCCCCCAGTGGTTTTCCTTGACCTACGAGCAGTACTTC
medium-sized	TRBJ2-2	TRBD1	TRBV18	CASLLRTGYYTGELFF	TGTGCCAGCTTACTACGGACAGGATACTACACCGGGGAGCTGTTTTTT
medium-sized	TRBJ2-7	.	TRBV11-2	CASSLLARKYEQYF	TGTGCCAGCAGCTTATTGGCTAGAAAATACGAGCAGTACTTC
medium-sized	TRBJ2-2	.	TRBV18	CASSPWDKFTGELFF	TGTGCCAGCTCACCATGGGACAAATTCACCGGGGAGCTGTTTTTT
.	TRBJ2-3	TRBD1	TRBV2	CASSLDRGSTDTQYF	TGTGCCAGCAGTCTAGACAGGGGGAGCACAGATACGCAGTATTTT
few	TRBJ2-7	.	TRBV30	CAWSGLGRGEQYF	TGTGCCTGGTCCGGACTGGGAAGAGGCGAGCAGTACTTC
medium-sized	TRBJ1-4	.	TRBV4-2	CASSQDPLGPNEKLFF	TGTGCCAGCAGCCAGGACCCTTTGGGGCCGAATGAAAAACTGTTTTTT
medium-sized	TRBJ1-5	.	TRBV6-5	CASSDGTGYQPQHF	TGTGCCAGCAGCGATGGGACGGGATATCAGCCCCAGCATTTT
.	TRBJ2-5	TRBD1	TRBV5-1	CASTRDSGRETQYF	TGCGCCAGCACCCGGGACAGTGGGCGCGAGACCCAGTACTTC
medium-sized	TRBJ2-5	.	TRBV7-9	CASSLARQTQYF	TGTGCCAGCAGCTTAGCACGTCAGACCCAGTACTTC
medium-sized	TRBJ1-5	TRBD1	TRBV12-3/TRBV12-4	CASSTGTGVRQPQHF	TGTGCCAGCAGTACCGGGACAGGGGTTCGTCAGCCCCAGCATTTT
medium-sized	TRBJ1-1	.	TRBV12-3/TRBV12-4	CASIKTPDGTEAFF	TGTGCCAGCATTAAGACGCCGGATGGCACTGAAGCTTTCTTT
medium-sized	TRBJ1-2	TRBD1	TRBV6-5	CASSYRGTGNNYGYTF	TGTGCCAGCAGCTACCGTGGGACAGGGAACAACTATGGCTACACCTTC
large	TRBJ1-2	.	TRBV2	CASSLSDTFYGYTF	TGTGCCAGCAGCCTGTCTGACACTTTCTATGGCTACACCTTC
medium-sized	TRBJ2-2	TRBD2	TRBV30	CAWSASGNTGELFF	TGTGCCTGGAGCGCTAGCGGTAACACCGGGGAGCTGTTTTTT
medium-sized	TRBJ1-2	TRBD1	TRBV11-2	CASSLGQGIRIGGYTF	TGTGCCAGCAGCTTAGGACAGGGGATCAGAATAGGTGGCTACACCTTC
.	TRBJ2-3	.	TRBV28	CASSPSADTQYF	TGTGCCAGCAGTCCTTCCGCAGATACGCAGTATTTT
medium-sized	TRBJ1-4	.	TRBV6-2/TRBV6-3	CASNRDLGEKLFF	TGTGCCAGCAACCGAGACCTAGGGGAAAAACTGTTTTTT
once	TRBJ1-4	.	TRBV27	CASSLSGDEKLFF	TGTGCCAGCAGTTTATCCGGGGACGAAAAACTGTTTTTT
medium-sized	TRBJ2-7	TRBD2	TRBV7-2	CASSLTGLAVYEQYF	TGTGCCAGCAGCTTAACGGGACTAGCGGTCTACGAGCAGTACTTC
medium-sized	TRBJ1-3	.	TRBV21-1	CASSSQTGNYSGNTIYF	TGTGCCAGCAGCTCACAGACAGGGAACTATTCTGGAAACACCATATATTTT
.	TRBJ2-7	.	TRBV28	CASSFWGNSYEQYF	TGTGCCAGCAGTTTTTGGGGAAACTCCTACGAGCAGTACTTC
.	TRBJ2-7	.	TRBV2	CASSGVGEQYF	TGTGCCAGCAGTGGAGTAGGCGAGCAGTACTTC
medium-sized	TRBJ2-3	.	TRBV2	CASHGRITDTQYF	TGTGCCAGCCACGGCAGAATCACAGATACGCAGTATTTT
medium-sized	TRBJ2-5	.	TRBV12-3/TRBV12-4	CASSRLGGETQYF	TGTGCCAGCAGCCGACTAGGCGGGGAGACCCAGTACTTC
few	TRBJ2-2	TRBD2	TRBV10-3	CAISESVAGPTGELFF	TGTGCCATCAGTGAGTCGGTAGCGGGGCCCACCGGGGAGCTGTTTTTT
.	TRBJ1-2	.	TRBV29-1	CSVEDSYYGYTF	TGCAGCGTTGAGGACAGTTACTATGGCTACACCTTC
medium-sized	TRBJ1-5	.	TRBV3-1	CASSRSGFGSNQPQHF	TGTGCCAGCAGCCGCTCGGGGTTTGGTAGCAATCAGCCCCAGCATTTT
medium-sized	TRBJ2-2	.	TRBV5-1	CASSPERWGVNTGELFF	TGCGCCAGCAGCCCTGAACGCTGGGGGGTGAACACCGGGGAGCTGTTTTTT
medium-sized	TRBJ2-1	.	TRBV7-8	CASSYGSSYNEQFF	TGTGCCAGCAGCTACGGTAGCTCCTACAATGAGCAGTTCTTC